This TCR beta chain is drawn from a study of T cells after yellow fever vaccination. Whole-study context: Each low-cell-number fraction was prepared by means of SMART-Seq v4 Ultra Low Input.

The germline V gene encodes CDR1 LGHNA and CDR2 YSLEER. The V and J ends lost 0 bases and 4 bases respectively, with 15 bases between them. This CDR3 contains 16 residues. TCRdb reanalysed the 5' RACE reads using MiXCR and keeps one entry per CDR3 protein. The sample carries about 320,000 distinct CDR3 sequences, roughly 10% recorded once. The chain couples TRBV4-3 to TRBJ1-2; D gene unclear. Material: CD4+ T cells sorted from PBMCs, obtained 45 days after the yellow fever booster vaccination. The source is a man between 18 and 29 years old who received the YFV17D yellow fever vaccine. The CDR3 nucleotides read TGCGCCAGCAGCCAAGATAAAGAAGGACTTCTCTATGGCTACACCTTC. Translating gives CASSQDKEGLLYGYTF.